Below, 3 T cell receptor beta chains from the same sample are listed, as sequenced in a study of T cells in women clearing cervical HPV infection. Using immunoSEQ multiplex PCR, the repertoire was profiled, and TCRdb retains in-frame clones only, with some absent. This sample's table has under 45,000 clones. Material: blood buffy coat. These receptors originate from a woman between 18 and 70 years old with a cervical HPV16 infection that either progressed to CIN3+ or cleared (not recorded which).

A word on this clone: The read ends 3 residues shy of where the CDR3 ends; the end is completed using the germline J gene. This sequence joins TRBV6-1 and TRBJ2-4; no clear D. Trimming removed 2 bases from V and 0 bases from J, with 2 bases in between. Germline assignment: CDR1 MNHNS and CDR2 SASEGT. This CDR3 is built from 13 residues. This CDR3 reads CASSELAKNIQYF. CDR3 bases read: TGTGCCAGCAGTGAACTAGCCAAAAACATT.

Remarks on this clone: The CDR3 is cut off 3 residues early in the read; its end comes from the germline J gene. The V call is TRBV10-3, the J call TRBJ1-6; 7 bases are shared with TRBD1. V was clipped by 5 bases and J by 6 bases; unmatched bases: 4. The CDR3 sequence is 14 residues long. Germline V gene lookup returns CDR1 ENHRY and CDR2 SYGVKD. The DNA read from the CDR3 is TGTGCCATCAGTCCCCGGGACAGTAATTCACCC. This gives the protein CAISPRDSNSP. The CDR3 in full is CAISPRDSNSPLHF.

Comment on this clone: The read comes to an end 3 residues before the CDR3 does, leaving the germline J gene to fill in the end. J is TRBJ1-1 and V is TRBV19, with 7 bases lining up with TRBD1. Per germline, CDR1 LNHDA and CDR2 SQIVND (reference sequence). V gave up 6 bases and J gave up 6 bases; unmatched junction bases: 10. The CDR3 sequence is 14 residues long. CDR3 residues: CASRVTGAGAEAFF. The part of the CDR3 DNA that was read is TGTGCCAGTAGAGTCACAGGGGCTGGGGCTGAA.